This T cell receptor beta chain was found in a study of blood T cell repertoires in COVID-19. Study details: The United States, Italy and Spain provided the acute and convalescent COVID-19 samples. PBMCs, B-cell-depleted T cells, or T cells were the source of the cDNA or gDNA that made up the material.

The CDR3 totals 13 residues. Germline V lookup: CDR1 MNHNY, CDR2 SVGAGI (reference sequence). V shed 4 bases and J 2 bases; nucleotides not matched to a gene: 2. As processed by the authors: Estimates of nucleated cell counts were drawn from the amplification of reference gene primers. Only in-frame clones appear in the TCRdb table, and some are missing; sequencing was by immunoSEQ multiplex PCR. The V and J calls and clone size come from that table; D and trimming were worked out from the DNA. In the table there are about 260,000 clones, 88% of which are singletons. Sequencing used peripheral blood. This clonotype originated in a human donor in a cohort sampled during active COVID-19. The chain carries TRBV6-6 and TRBJ2-7, with 7 nucleotides matching TRBD2. CDR3: CASSSSGTYEQYF. In DNA, the CDR3 is TGTGCCAGCAGTTCTAGCGGCACCTACGAGCAGTACTTC.